One and the same sample provided the 9 T cell receptor beta chains below, sequenced in a study of T cell responses to AZD1222 COVID-19 vaccine. The protocol was immunoSEQ multiplex PCR, while the TCRdb copy is restricted to in-frame clones and leaves out a portion. The sample has roughly 49,000 clones; roughly 89% are singletons. The sequencing used peripheral blood, collected 28 days after the second AZD1222 dose. The origin of the receptors is an adult who received the AZD1222 COVID-19 vaccine.

The DNA of the CDR3 is TGTGCCAGCAGCCGGACAGGGGTCGAAGCTTTCTTT. This sequence encodes CASSRTGVEAFF. The J gene is TRBJ1-1, the V gene TRBV7-8, with 9 positions matching TRBD1. The V gene end was trimmed by 5 bases and the J gene end by 8 bases; junction bases not matched to a gene: 3. The CDR3 sequence is 12 residues long. The germline V gene has CDR1 SGHVS and CDR2 FQNEAQ.

The chain uses TRBV6-5 and TRBJ1-5, with 8 bases fitting TRBD1. This CDR3 contains 15 residues. Unmatched junction bases numbered 11, after V lost 6 bases and J lost 7 bases. CDR1 is MNHEY, CDR2 SVGAGI, per germline. The CDR3 is CASSNGGQGLQPQHF. CDR3 nucleotide sequence: TGTGCCAGCAGCAATGGTGGACAGGGTTTACAGCCCCAGCATTTT.

The V call is TRBV5-6, the J call TRBJ1-5; D is uncertain. CDR1 is SGHDT, CDR2 YYEEEE, per germline. V gave up 5 bases and J gave up 11 bases, with 20 bases separating them. CDR3 size: 14 residues. The CDR3 nucleotides read TGTGCCAGCAGTTATTATCCGTCTCGGGGAGCCCAGCATTTT. This encodes CASSYYPSRGAQHF. The full variable domain, rest sourced from reference TRBV5-6 and TRBJ1-5, is DAGVTQSPTHLIKTRGQQVTLRCSPKSGHDTVSWYQQALGQGPQFIFQYYEEEERQRGNFPDRFSGHQFPNYSSELNVNALLLGDSALYLCASSYYPSRGAQHFGDGTRLSIL.

The chain employs TRBV7-3 and TRBJ2-2; D ambiguous. Deletions cut 4 bases from V and 8 bases from J, with 8 bases between. Germline lookup yields CDR1 SGHTA and CDR2 FQGTGA. CDR3 length: 12 residues. The DNA for the CDR3 is TGTGCCAGCAGCTCCGTTAGAGGGGAGCTGTTTTTT. Protein sequence: CASSSVRGELFF.

The rearrangement joins TRBV5-1 to TRBJ2-6; TRBD1 aligns across 7 bases. Trimming at V came to 4 bases and at J to 0 bases, leaving 10 bases not matched to a gene. Germline CDR1 SGHRS, CDR2 YFSETQ. The CDR3 totals 18 residues. CDR3 coding DNA: TGCGCCAGCAGCACGGGACAGAGAGGGATCTCTGGGGCCAACGTCCTGACTTTC. Its protein is CASSTGQRGISGANVLTF.

The rearrangement joins TRBV6-5 to TRBJ2-5; D gene unclear. CDR3 length equals 14 residues. CDR1 and CDR2 (germline): MNHEY, SVGAGI. Trimming took off 2 bases at V and 5 bases at J, with 12 bases between the two ends. The CDR3 DNA is TGTGCCAGCAGTTACGTTGGTTCGGTGGAGACCCAGTACTTC. It yields the protein CASSYVGSVETQYF.

In nucleotides, the CDR3 is TGTGCCAGCAGTTCACCGGGACTCACAATAGTCGGGGAGCTGTTTTTT. Protein sequence: CASSSPGLTIVGELFF. This chain uses TRBV28 with TRBJ2-2; possible D gene TRBD2, 6 bases. This CDR3 has 16 residues. Deletions cut 4 bases from V and 7 bases from J, with 19 bases between. Germline assignment: CDR1 MDHEN and CDR2 SYDVKM.

The genes are TRBV14 and TRBJ2-1, with 10 bases that match TRBD2. This CDR3 spans 16 amino acids. From germline, CDR1 is SGHDN and CDR2 FVKESK. V was pared by 0 bases and J by 9 bases, with 8 bases of the junction left unmatched. CDR3 in amino acids: CASSQDGLAGASEQFF. Here the CDR3 DNA reads TGTGCCAGCAGCCAAGACGGCCTAGCGGGAGCTAGTGAGCAGTTCTTC.

The chain employs TRBV9 and TRBJ2-7; possibly TRBD1 or TRBD2 for D (7 bases each). CDR3 length: 17 amino acids. V lost 3 bases to trimming and J lost 2 bases, with 21 bases between them. Germline V gene lookup returns CDR1 SGDLS and CDR2 YYNGEE. CDR3 residues: CASSAGTKDRRTYEQYF. CDR3 in DNA: TGTGCCAGCAGCGCCGGGACTAAGGACAGGAGGACCTACGAGCAGTACTTC.